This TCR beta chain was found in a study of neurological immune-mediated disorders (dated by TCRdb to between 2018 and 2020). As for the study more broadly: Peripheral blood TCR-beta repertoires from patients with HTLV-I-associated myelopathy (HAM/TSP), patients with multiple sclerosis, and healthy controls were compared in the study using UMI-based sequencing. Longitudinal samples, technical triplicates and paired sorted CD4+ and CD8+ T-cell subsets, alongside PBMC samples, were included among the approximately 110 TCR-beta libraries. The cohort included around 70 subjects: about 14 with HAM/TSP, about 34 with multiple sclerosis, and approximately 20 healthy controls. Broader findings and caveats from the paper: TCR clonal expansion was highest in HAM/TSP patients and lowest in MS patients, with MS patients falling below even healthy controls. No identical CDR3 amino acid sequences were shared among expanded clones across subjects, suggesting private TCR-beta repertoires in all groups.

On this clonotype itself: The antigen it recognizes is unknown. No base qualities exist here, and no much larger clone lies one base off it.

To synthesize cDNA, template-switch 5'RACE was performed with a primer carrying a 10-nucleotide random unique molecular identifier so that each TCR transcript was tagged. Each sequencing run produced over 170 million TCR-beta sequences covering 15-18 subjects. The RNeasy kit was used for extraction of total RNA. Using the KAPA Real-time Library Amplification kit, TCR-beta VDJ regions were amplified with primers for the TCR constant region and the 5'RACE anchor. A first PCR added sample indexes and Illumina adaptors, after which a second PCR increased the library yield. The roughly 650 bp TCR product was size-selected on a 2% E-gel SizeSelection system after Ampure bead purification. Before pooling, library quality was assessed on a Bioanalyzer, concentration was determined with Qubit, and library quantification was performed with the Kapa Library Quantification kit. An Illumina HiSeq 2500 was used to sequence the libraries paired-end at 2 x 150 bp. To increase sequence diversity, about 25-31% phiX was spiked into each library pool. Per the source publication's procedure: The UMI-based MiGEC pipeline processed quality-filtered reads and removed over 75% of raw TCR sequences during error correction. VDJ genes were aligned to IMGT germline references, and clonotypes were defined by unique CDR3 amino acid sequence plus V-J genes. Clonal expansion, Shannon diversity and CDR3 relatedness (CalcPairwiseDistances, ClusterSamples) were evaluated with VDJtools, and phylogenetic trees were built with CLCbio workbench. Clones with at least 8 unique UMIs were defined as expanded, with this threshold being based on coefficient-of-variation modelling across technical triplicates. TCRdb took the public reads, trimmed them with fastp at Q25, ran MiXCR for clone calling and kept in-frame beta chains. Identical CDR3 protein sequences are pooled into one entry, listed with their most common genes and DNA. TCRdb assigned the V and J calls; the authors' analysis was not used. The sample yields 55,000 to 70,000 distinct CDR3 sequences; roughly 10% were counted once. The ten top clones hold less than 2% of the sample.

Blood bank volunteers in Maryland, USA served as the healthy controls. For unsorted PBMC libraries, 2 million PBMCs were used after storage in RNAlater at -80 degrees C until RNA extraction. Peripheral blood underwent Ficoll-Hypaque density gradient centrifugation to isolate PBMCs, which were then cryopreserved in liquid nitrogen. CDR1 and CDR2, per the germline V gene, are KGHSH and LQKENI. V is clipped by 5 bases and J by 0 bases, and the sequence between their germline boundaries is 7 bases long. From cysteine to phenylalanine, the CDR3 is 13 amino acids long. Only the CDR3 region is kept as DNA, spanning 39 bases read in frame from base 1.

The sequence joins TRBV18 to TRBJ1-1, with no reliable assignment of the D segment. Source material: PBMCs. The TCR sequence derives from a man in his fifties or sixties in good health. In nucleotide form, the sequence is TGTGCCAGCTCAACGGCAATGAACACTGAAGCTTTCTTT. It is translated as CASSTAMNTEAFF.